These 20 T cell receptor beta chains originate from one sample sequenced in a study of cytomegalovirus exposure and HLA in healthy donors. Generated by immunoSEQ multiplex PCR, the TCRdb table keeps only in-frame clones and is missing some. The profile shows more than 300,000 clones, 86% of them singletons. The sample consisted of PBMCs. Source of these receptors: a young woman in good health and CMV-seronegative.

The chain joins TRBV5-5 to TRBJ2-7; 7 bases fit TRBD2. Germline V CDR1 and CDR2: SGHKS, YYEKEE (reference sequence). CDR3 length: 14 amino acids. Trimming took 4 bases from V and 4 from J; bases not matched to a gene: 8. CDR3 bases: TGTGCCAGCAGCCCCTTGTGGGGAGGGTACGAGCAGTACTTC. This sequence encodes CASSPLWGGYEQYF. The variable domain in full, with the rest retrieved from reference TRBV5-5 and TRBJ2-7, is DAGVTQSPTHLIKTRGQQVTLRCSPISGHKSVSWYQQVLGQGPQFIFQYYEKEERGRGNFPDRFSARQFPNYSSELNVNALLLGDSALYLCASSPLWGGYEQYFGPGTRLTVT.

This chain joins TRBV10-2 and TRBJ1-6, with D unclear. V lost 3 bases and J 7 bases, leaving 7 bases between the germline ends. The germline V gene has CDR1 WSHSY and CDR2 SAAADI. The CDR3 is 13 residues long. CDR3 nucleotides: TGCGCCAGCAGTGATCCAGGAAATTCACCCCTCCACTTT. Residues: CASSDPGNSPLHF.

This CDR3 reads CASTPTSGRDNEQFF. Written as DNA, the CDR3 is TGTGCCAGCACCCCCACTAGCGGGAGGGACAATGAGCAGTTCTTC. The V and J genes are TRBV5-6 and TRBJ2-1; 13 bases fit TRBD2. V lost 6 bases, J lost 5 bases, and 5 bases stayed unmatched. Germline V gene data show CDR1 as SGHDT and CDR2 as YYEEEE. This CDR3 is 15 amino acids long.

This chain joins TRBV28 and TRBJ2-6, with D possibly TRBD1 on 5 matching bases. The CDR3 runs to 14 residues. The ends were cut back, 8 bases at V and 4 bases at J, with 12 bases in the middle. From germline, CDR1 is MDHEN and CDR2 SYDVKM. The CDR3 DNA sequence: TGTGCCAGCCATAAGGGGTTCGGGGCCAACGTCCTGACTTTC. Its protein product is CASHKGFGANVLTF.

V and J are TRBV10-1 and TRBJ2-2; 7 nucleotides agree with TRBD2. The CDR3 runs to 18 residues. V trimming: 3 bases; J trimming: 2 bases; junction bases outside the gene matches: 12. Germline loops: CDR1 WNHNN, CDR2 SYGVQD (reference sequence). CDR3 coding DNA: TGCGCCAGCAGTGACGGGAGGAAACAGCTACACAACACCGGGGAGCTGTTTTTT. Its translation: CASSDGRKQLHNTGELFF.

This chain connects TRBV11-2 to TRBJ2-1, with TRBD2 identical over 11 bases. The CDR3 loop spans 13 amino acids. The ends lost 7 bases at V and 5 bases at J; junction bases unmatched: 1. CDR1 and CDR2 from the germline V gene are SGHAT and FQNNGV. The CDR3 DNA reads TGTGCCAGCACGGGACTAGCGGACAATGAGCAGTTCTTC. It yields the protein CASTGLADNEQFF. Based on the CDR3 plus reference TRBV11-2 and TRBJ2-1, the full variable domain is EAGVAQSPRYKIIEKRQSVAFWCNPISGHATLYWYQQILGQGPKLLIQFQNNGVVDDSQLPKDRFSAERLKGVDSTLKIQPAKLEDSAVYLCASTGLADNEQFFGPGTRLTVL.

This clone was seen a single time. The rearrangement links TRBV11-2 to TRBJ2-7, with TRBD2 matching over 7 bases. The germline V gene encodes CDR1 SGHAT and CDR2 FQNNGV. The CDR3 has 15 amino acids. The V gene end was trimmed by 4 bases and the J gene end by 1 base; junction bases not matched to a gene: 7. CDR3 nucleotides: TGTGCCAGCAGCTCCACCCCGGGACTATCCTACGAGCAGTACTTC. Its protein product is CASSSTPGLSYEQYF.

The chain joins TRBV9 to TRBJ2-2; D not resolved. Germline V gene lookup returns CDR1 SGDLS and CDR2 YYNGEE. V was shortened by 4 bases and J by 6 bases, with 19 bases between the two germline ends. The CDR3 runs 16 residues. CDR3 amino acids: CASSPSPLEAAGELFF. The CDR3 nucleotides read TGTGCCAGCAGCCCCAGCCCTCTAGAGGCGGCCGGGGAGCTGTTTTTT. Variable domain in full (rest from reference TRBV9 and TRBJ2-2): DSGVTQTPKHLITATGQRVTLRCSPRSGDLSVYWYQQSLDQGLQFLIQYYNGEERAKGNILERFSAQQFPDLHSELNLSSLELGDSALYFCASSPSPLEAAGELFFGEGSRLTVL.

CDR3 nucleotides: TGTGCCAGCAGTCTCAGGGGTTGGGAGCAGTTCTTC. Translating it yields CASSLRGWEQFF. This chain uses TRBV28 with TRBJ2-1, with D maybe TRBD1 (6 bases). V lost 5 bases to trimming and J lost 10 bases, with 12 bases between them. Germline V CDR1 and CDR2: MDHEN, SYDVKM. The CDR3 loop spans 12 amino acids.

The chain joins TRBV28 to TRBJ1-5; 7 positions match TRBD1. This CDR3 spans 17 amino acids. The germline V gene encodes CDR1 MDHEN and CDR2 SYDVKM. Losses at the gene ends were 4 bases for V and 7 bases for J; bases not matched to a gene: 16. The CDR3 nucleotides read TGTGCCAGCAGTTCCAAACACTCGACAGGGCTATGGCAGCCCCAGCATTTT. Protein sequence: CASSSKHSTGLWQPQHF.

The V and J genes are TRBV7-9 and TRBJ2-5; TRBD1 aligns across 10 bases. This CDR3 is 15 amino acids long. Unmatched junction bases numbered 3, after V lost 5 bases and J lost 0 bases. The V gene's germline CDR1 is SEHNR and CDR2 FQNEAQ (reference sequence). CDR3 sequence: CASSRDRGDQETQYF. CDR3 in DNA: TGTGCCAGCAGCAGGGACAGGGGCGACCAAGAGACCCAGTACTTC.

J is TRBJ1-5 and V is TRBV30, with TRBD1 matching 7 bases. J was trimmed by 6 bases and V by 1 base; bases with no gene match: 12. This CDR3 contains 16 residues. In germline, CDR1 is GTSNPN, CDR2 SVGIG (reference sequence). The CDR3 loop is CAWSEPSGGGIQPQHF. CDR3 nucleotide sequence: TGTGCCTGGAGTGAACCCTCCGGAGGGGGCATTCAGCCCCAGCATTTT.

This rearrangement joins TRBV30 to TRBJ2-5; 9 bases line up with TRBD1. Per the germline V gene, CDR1 is GTSNPN and CDR2 is SVGIG (reference sequence). V was pared by 0 bases and J by 3 bases, with 2 bases of the junction left unmatched. The CDR3 has 14 residues. The CDR3 protein is CAWSVWTGEETQYF. DNA for the CDR3: TGTGCCTGGAGTGTATGGACAGGGGAAGAGACCCAGTACTTC. Complete variable domain (other parts from reference TRBV30 and TRBJ2-5): SQTIHQWPATLVQPVGSPLSLECTVEGTSNPNLYWYRQAAGRGLQLLFYSVGIGQISSEVPQNLSASRPQDRQFILSSKKLLLSDSGFYLCAWSVWTGEETQYFGPGTRLLVL.

The chain carries TRBV30 and TRBJ2-7, with a possible D match to TRBD1 (6 bases). Germline values: CDR1 GTSNPN, CDR2 SVGIG (reference sequence). The CDR3 length is 14 residues. With 2 bases removed from V and 3 bases from J, the gap between germline ends came to 14 bases. CDR3 nucleotides: TGTGCCTGGAGTAAGGGACAAGGTGGCTACGAGCAGTACTTC. As protein: CAWSKGQGGYEQYF.

Here the CDR3 reads CASSLAQELFF. Here the CDR3 DNA reads TGTGCCAGCAGCTTAGCCCAGGAGCTGTTTTTT. The rearrangement uses TRBV7-2 and TRBJ2-2; unclear D gene. The germline gives CDR1 SGHTA, CDR2 FQGNSA. The CDR3 consists of 11 residues. V dropped 0 bases and J dropped 10 bases, with 3 bases sitting between them.

This rearrangement joins TRBV5-8 to TRBJ2-1; tentative D call: TRBD2 (5 bases). CDR1 is SGHTS, CDR2 YDEGEE, per germline. Trimming pared 4 bases from V and 3 bases from J, leaving 8 bases between. This CDR3 has 13 amino acids. The CDR3 loop is CASSRRGYNEQFF. CDR3 DNA sequence: TGTGCCAGCAGCCGACGGGGCTACAATGAGCAGTTCTTC.

The V call is TRBV27, the J call TRBJ2-1, with TRBD2 identical over 10 bases. The CDR3 has 17 residues. With 3 bases clipped from V and 7 bases from J, the junction kept 12 bases outside the gene matches. Germline V gene sequence: CDR1 MNHEY, CDR2 SMNVEV (reference sequence). The CDR3 sequence is CASSFGSIAGGWNEQFF. As DNA, the CDR3 is TGTGCCAGCAGTTTCGGGAGTATAGCGGGGGGCTGGAATGAGCAGTTCTTC.

The genes are TRBV9 and TRBJ2-3, with 7 bases fitting TRBD2. Germline V lookup: CDR1 SGDLS, CDR2 YYNGEE. The J segment lost 5 bases and the V segment lost 7 bases, leaving 16 bases of the junction unmatched. CDR3 length equals 16 residues. CDR3 protein: CASSAGVLRSGDTQYF. CDR3 DNA: TGTGCCAGCTCGGCGGGAGTGCTCCGGTCGGGAGATACGCAGTATTTT.

This chain uses TRBV5-1 with TRBJ2-1; 7 bases are shared with TRBD1. V trimming: 4 bases; J trimming: 7 bases; junction bases outside the gene matches: 8. The CDR3 covers 14 residues. Germline CDR1 SGHRS, CDR2 YFSETQ. CDR3 sequence (DNA): TGCGCCAGCAGCCCCACAGGGGTGGAGAATGAGCAGTTCTTC. Its translation: CASSPTGVENEQFF.

This clone was recorded once. The J gene is TRBJ2-1, the V gene TRBV2; D possibly corresponds to TRBD2 (7 bases). Trimming shortened V by 8 bases and J by 5 bases, and 22 bases separated the two germline ends. The CDR3 has 16 amino acids. The germline CDR1 and CDR2 sequences are SNHLY and FYNNEI. The CDR3 DNA is TGTGCCAGCCCAAATCCGGGGGGCCCTGGGAACAATGAGCAGTTCTTC. It codes for CASPNPGGPGNNEQFF. The whole variable domain, filled in from reference TRBV2 and TRBJ2-1, reads EPEVTQTPSHQVTQMGQEVILRCVPISNHLYFYWYRQILGQKVEFLVSFYNNEISEKSEIFDDQFSVERPDGSNFTLKIRSTKLEDSAMYFCASPNPGGPGNNEQFFGPGTRLTVL.